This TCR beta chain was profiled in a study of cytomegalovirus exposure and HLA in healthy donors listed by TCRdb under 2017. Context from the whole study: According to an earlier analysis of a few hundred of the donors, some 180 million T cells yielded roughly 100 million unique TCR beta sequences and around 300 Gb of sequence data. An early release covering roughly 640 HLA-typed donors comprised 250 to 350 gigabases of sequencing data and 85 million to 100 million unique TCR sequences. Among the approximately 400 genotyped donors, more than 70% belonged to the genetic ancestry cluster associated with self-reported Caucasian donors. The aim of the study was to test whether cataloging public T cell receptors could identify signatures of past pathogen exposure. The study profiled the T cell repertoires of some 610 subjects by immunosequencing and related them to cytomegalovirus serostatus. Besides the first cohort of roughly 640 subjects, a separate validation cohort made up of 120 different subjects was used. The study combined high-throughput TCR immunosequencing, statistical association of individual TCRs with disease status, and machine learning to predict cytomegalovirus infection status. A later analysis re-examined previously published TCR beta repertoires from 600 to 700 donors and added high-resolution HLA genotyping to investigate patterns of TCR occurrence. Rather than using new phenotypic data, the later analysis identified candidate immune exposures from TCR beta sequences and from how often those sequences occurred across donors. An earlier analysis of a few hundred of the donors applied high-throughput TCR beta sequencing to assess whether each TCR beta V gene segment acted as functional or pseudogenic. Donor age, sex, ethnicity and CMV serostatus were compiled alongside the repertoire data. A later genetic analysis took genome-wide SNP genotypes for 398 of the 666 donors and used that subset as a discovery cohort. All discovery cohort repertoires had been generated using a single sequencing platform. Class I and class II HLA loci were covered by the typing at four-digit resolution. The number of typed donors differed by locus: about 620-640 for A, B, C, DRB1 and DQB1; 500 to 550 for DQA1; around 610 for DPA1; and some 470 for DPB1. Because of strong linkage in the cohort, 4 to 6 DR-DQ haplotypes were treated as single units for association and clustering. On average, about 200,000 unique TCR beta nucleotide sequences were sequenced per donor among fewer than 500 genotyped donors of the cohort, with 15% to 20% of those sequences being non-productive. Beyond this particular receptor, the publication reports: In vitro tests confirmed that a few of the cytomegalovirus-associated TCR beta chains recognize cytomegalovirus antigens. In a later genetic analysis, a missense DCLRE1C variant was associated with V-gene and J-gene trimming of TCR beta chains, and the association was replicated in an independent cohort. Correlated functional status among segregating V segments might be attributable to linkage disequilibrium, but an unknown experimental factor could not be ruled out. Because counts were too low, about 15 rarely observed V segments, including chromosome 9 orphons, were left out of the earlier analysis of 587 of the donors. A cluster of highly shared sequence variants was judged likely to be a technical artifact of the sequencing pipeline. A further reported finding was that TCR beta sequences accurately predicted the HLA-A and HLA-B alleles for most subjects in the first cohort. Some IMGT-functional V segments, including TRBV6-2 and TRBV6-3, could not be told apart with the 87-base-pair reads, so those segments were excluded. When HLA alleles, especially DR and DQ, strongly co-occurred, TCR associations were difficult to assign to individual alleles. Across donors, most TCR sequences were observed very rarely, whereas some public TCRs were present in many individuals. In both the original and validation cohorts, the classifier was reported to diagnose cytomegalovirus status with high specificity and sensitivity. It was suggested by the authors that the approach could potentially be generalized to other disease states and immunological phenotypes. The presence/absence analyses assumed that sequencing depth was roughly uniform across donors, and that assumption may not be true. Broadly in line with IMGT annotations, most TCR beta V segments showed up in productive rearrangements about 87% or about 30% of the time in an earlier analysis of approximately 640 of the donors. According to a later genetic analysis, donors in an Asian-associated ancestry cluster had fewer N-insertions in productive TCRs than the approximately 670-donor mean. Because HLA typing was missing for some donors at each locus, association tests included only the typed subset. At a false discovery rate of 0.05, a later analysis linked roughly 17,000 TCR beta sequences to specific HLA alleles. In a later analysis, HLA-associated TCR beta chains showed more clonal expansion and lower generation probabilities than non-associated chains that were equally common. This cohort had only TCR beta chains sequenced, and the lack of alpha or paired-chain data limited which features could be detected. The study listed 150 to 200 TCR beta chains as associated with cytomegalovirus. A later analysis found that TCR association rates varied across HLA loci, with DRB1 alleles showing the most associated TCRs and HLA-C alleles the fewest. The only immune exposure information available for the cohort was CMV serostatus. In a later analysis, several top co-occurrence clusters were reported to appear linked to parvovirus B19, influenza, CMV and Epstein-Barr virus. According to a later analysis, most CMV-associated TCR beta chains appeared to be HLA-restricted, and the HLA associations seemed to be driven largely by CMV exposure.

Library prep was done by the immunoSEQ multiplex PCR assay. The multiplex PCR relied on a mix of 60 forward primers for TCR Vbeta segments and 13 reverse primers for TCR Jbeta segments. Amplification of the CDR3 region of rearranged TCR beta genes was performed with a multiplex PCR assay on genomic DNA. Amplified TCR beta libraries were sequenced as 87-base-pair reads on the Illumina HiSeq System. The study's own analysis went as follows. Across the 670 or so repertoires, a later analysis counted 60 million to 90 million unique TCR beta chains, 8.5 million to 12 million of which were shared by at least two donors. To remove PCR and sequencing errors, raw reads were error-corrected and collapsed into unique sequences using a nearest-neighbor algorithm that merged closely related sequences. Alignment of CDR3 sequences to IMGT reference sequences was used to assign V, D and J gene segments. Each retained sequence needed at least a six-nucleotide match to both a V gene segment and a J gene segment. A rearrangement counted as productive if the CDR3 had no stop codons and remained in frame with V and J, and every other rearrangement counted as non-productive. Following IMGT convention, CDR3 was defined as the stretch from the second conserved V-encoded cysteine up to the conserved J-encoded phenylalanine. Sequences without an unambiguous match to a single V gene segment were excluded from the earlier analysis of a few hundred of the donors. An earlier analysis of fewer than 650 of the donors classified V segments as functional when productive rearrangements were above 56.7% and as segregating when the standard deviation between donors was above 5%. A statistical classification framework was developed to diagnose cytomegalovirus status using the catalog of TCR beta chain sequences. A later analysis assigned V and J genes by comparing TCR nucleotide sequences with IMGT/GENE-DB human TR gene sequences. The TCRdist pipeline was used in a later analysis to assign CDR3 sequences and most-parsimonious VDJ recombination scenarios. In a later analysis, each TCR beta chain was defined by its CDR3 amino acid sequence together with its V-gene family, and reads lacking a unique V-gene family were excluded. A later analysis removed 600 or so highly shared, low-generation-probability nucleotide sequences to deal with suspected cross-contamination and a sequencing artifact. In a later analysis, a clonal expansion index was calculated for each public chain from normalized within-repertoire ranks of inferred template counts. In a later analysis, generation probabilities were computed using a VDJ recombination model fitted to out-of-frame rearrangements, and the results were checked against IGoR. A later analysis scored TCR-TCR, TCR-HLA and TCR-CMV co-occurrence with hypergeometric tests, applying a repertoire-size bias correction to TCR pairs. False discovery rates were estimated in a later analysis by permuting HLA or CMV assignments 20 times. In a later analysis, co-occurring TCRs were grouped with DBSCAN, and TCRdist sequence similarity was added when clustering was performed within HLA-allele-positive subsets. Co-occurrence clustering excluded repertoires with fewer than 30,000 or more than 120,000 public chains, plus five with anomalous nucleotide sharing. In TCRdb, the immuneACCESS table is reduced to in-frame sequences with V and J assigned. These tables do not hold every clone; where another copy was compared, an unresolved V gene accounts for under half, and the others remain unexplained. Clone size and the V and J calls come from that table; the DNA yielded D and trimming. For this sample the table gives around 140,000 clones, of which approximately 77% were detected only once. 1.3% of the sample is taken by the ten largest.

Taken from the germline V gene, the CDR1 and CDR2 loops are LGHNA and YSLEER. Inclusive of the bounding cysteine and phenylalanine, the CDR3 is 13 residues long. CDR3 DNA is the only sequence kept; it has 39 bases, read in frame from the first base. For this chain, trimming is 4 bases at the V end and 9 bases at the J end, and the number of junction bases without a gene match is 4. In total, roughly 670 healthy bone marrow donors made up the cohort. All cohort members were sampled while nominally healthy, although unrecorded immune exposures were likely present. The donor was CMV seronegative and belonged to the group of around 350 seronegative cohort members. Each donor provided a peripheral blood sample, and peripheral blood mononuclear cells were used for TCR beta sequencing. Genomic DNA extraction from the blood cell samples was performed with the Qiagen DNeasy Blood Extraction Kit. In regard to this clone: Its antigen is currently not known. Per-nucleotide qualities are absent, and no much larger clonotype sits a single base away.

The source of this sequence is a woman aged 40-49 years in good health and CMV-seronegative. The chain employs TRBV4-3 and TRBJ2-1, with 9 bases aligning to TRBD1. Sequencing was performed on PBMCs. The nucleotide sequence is TGCGCCAGCAGCCGGGACAGGGTGGGTGAGCAGTTCTTC. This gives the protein CASSRDRVGEQFF.